The 11 T cell receptor beta chains listed next were all sequenced from one sample in a study. Each CDR3 protein is one row after TCRdb ran MiXCR on the RT-PCR reads. Here the sample spans about 700,000 distinct CDR3 sequences, approximately 15% being singletons. The specimen sequenced was memory CD4+ T cells from blood. All receptors come from a female donor in good health, serving as a healthy control.

This clonotype showed up many times. This chain joins TRBV27 and TRBJ2-5, with 7 positions matching TRBD1. The V segment lost 6 bases and the J segment 5 bases; nucleotides outside the gene matches: 9. Germline V gene data show CDR1 as MNHEY and CDR2 as SMNVEV (reference sequence). There are 14 residues in the CDR3. This chain's CDR3 is CASSRTTGSETQYF. The CDR3, as DNA: TGTGCCAGCAGCAGAACGACAGGGAGCGAGACCCAGTACTTC.

V gene TRBV24-1 combines with J gene TRBJ2-5, with 7 positions matching TRBD1. This CDR3 comprises 16 residues. The germline V gene encodes CDR1 KGHDR and CDR2 SFDVKD. V shed 4 bases and J 4 bases; nucleotides not matched to a gene: 11. The CDR3 nucleotides read TGTGCCACCAGTGACCTGGGACAGTCGAACGCAGAGACCCAGTACTTC. Protein product: CATSDLGQSNAETQYF.

The table lists this clonotype with many counts. CDR3 loop: CAIRDSVGEQYF. The CDR3 DNA reads as TGTGCCATCAGGGACTCCGTGGGGGAGCAGTACTTC. The rearrangement uses TRBV10-3 and TRBJ2-7; perhaps TRBD2 as D (5 bases). The CDR3 totals 12 residues. Trimming pared 6 bases from V and 7 bases from J, leaving 13 bases between. Germline V gives CDR1 ENHRY, CDR2 SYGVKD.

V is TRBV28 and J is TRBJ1-5, with TRBD1 matching 9 bases. Trimming took 9 bases from V and 0 from J; bases not matched to a gene: 15. The CDR3 consists of 18 residues. Germline CDR1 and CDR2: MDHEN and SYDVKM. The chain's CDR3 is CASTTRDRVKNSNQPQHF. DNA of the CDR3: TGTGCCAGTACAACGCGGGACAGGGTTAAGAATAGCAATCAGCCCCAGCATTTT.

This clonotype was found a few times. The CDR3: CASSIQGSGELFF. Here the CDR3 DNA reads TGTGCCAGCAGTATTCAGGGGAGCGGGGAGCTGTTTTTT. V and J are TRBV12-3 or TRBV12-4 and TRBJ2-2; possibly TRBD1 for D (6 bases). This CDR3 is 13 amino acids long. V was shortened by 5 bases and J by 7 bases, with 11 bases between the two germline ends.

This clonotype has a count of ten or more. In DNA form, the CDR3 reads TGTGCCAGCAGTTACTCTGCACAGGATGGCTATGGCTACACCTTC. It yields the protein CASSYSAQDGYGYTF. V and J are TRBV6-5 and TRBJ1-2; D is perhaps TRBD1 (5 bases). Between the trimmed V and J ends, which lost 0 bases and 4 bases, there was a span of 12 bases. Germline values: CDR1 MNHEY, CDR2 SVGAGI. The CDR3 has 15 residues.

Only a few counts were recorded for this clonotype. The chain links TRBV20-1 to TRBJ2-7, with D possibly TRBD2 on 7 matching bases. This CDR3 spans 15 amino acids. Germline V CDR1 and CDR2: DFQATT, SNEGSKA (reference sequence). The germline V and J ends were trimmed by 3 bases and 5 bases, with 20 bases remaining between them. The CDR3, as DNA: TGCAGTGCTAGTGGGGGAGGGGGAATCGACAACGAGCAGTACTTC. Protein: CSASGGGGIDNEQYF.

There are many counts of this clonotype. V gene TRBV7-9 combines with J gene TRBJ2-7; the D gene is possibly TRBD1 (5 bases). V was clipped by 4 bases and J by 0 bases, with 10 bases between them. This CDR3 is built from 14 residues. CDR1 is SEHNR and CDR2 is FQNEAQ in the germline V gene (reference sequence). DNA for the CDR3: TGTGCCAGCAGCTCAGGGCTGGTCTCCTACGAGCAGTACTTC. It codes for CASSSGLVSYEQYF. The whole variable domain, remainder taken from reference TRBV7-9 and TRBJ2-7, is DTGVSQNPRHKITKRGQNVTFRCDPISEHNRLYWYRQTLGQGPEFLTYFQNEAQLEKSRLLSDRFSAERPKGSFSTLEIQRTEQGDSAMYLCASSSGLVSYEQYFGPGTRLTVT.

V usage is TRBV7-9 and J usage is TRBJ2-7, with 10 bases lining up with TRBD2. The CDR3 has 16 amino acids. Trimming cost V 4 bases and J 3 bases; bases outside gene matches: 9. Germline V gives CDR1 SEHNR, CDR2 FQNEAQ (reference sequence). CDR3 bases: TGTGCCAGCAGCTCCCCTCGAGGACTAGCGGTCTACGAGCAGTACTTC. It encodes CASSSPRGLAVYEQYF.

The rearrangement links TRBV28 to TRBJ1-1, with a tentative D call TRBD1 (6 bases). Germline CDR1 reads MDHEN; CDR2 reads SYDVKM. V was clipped by 8 bases and J by 5 bases, with 21 bases between them. The CDR3 has 15 amino acids. The CDR3 sequence: CASYSRDTPLTEAFF. The DNA of the CDR3 is TGTGCCAGCTATTCAAGGGACACTCCCCTGACTGAAGCTTTCTTT.

The chain is built from TRBV24-1 and TRBJ2-2; D is uncertain. Trimming removed 6 bases from V and 7 bases from J, with 11 bases in between. CDR1 is KGHDR, CDR2 SFDVKD, per germline. The CDR3 runs to 13 residues. CDR3 in DNA: TGTGCCACCAGTATCAGTTACAGCGGGGAGCTGTTTTTT. It yields the protein CATSISYSGELFF.